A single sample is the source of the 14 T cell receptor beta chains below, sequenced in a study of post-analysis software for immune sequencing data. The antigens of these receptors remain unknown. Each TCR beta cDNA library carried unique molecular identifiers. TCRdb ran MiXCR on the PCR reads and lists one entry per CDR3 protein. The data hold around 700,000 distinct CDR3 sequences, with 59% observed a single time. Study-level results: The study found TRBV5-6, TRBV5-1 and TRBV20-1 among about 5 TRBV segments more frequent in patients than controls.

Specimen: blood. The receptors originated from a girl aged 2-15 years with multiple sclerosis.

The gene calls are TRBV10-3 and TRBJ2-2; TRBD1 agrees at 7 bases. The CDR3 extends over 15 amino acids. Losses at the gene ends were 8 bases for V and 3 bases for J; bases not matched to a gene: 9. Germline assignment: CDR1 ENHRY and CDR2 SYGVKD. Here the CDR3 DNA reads TGTGCCATCGGAAAAGACAGGGCTGACACCGGGGAGCTGTTTTTT. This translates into CAIGKDRADTGELFF.

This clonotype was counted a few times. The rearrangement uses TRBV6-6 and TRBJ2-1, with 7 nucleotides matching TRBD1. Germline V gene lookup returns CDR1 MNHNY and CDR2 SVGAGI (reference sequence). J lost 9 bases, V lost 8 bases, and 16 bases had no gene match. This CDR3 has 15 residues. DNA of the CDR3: TGTGCCAGCCAAGGGGGCTACCCCATCTTAAGTGAGCAGTTCTTC. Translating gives CASQGGYPILSEQFF.

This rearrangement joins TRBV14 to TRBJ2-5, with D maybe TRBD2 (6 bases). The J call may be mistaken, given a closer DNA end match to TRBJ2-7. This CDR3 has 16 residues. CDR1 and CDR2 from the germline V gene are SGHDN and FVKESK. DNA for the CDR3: TGTGCCAGCAGCCAAGATCTAGGCGGGGAGGAGTACGAGCAGTACTTC. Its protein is CASSQDLGGEEYEQYF.

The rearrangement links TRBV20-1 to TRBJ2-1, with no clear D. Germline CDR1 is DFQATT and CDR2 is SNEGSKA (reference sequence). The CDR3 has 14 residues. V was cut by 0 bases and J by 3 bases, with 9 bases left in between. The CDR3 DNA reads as TGCAGTGCTAGAGATCTGGGCCTCTACAATGAGCAGTTCTTC. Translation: CSARDLGLYNEQFF.

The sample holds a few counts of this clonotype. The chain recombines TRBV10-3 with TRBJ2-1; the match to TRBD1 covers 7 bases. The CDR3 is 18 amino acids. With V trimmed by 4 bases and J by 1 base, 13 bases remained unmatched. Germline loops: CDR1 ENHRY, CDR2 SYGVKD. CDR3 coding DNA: TGTGCCATCAGTGGAGTTAAGAGGGGGCGACAATCCTACAATGAGCAGTTCTTC. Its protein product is CAISGVKRGRQSYNEQFF.

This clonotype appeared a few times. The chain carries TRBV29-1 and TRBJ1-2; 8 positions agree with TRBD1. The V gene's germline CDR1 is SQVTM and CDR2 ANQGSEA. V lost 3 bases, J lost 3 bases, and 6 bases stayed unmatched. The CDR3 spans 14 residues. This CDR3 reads CSVDEDRGYYGYTF. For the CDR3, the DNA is TGCAGCGTTGATGAAGACAGGGGTTACTATGGCTACACCTTC.

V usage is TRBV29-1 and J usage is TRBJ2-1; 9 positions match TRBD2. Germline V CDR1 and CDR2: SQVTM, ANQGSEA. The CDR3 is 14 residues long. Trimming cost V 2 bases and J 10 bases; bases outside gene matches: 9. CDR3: CSVEKREVKGEQFF. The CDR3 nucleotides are TGCAGCGTTGAAAAGCGGGAGGTTAAGGGCGAGCAGTTCTTC.

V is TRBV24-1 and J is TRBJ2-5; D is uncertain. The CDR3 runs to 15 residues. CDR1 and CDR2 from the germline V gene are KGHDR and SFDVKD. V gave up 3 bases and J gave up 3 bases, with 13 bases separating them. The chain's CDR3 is CATSDTGLAEETQYF. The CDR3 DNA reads TGTGCCACCAGTGATACCGGATTAGCCGAAGAGACCCAGTACTTC.

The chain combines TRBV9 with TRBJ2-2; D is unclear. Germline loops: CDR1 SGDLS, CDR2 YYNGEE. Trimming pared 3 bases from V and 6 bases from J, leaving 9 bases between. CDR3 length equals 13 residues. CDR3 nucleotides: TGTGCCAGCAGCGCCCGATGGTCCGGGGAGCTGTTTTTT. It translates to CASSARWSGELFF.

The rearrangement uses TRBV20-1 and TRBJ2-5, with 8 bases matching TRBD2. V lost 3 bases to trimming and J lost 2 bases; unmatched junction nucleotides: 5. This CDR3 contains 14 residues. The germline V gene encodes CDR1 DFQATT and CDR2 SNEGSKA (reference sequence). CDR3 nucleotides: TGCAGTGCTAGTCCACTAGCGGTTCAAGAGACCCAGTACTTC. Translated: CSASPLAVQETQYF.

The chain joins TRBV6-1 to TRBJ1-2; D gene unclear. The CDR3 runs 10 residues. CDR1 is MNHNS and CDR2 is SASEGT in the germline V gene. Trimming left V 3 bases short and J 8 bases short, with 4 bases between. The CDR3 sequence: CASSERGYTF. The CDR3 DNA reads TGTGCCAGCAGTGAGCGGGGCTACACCTTC.

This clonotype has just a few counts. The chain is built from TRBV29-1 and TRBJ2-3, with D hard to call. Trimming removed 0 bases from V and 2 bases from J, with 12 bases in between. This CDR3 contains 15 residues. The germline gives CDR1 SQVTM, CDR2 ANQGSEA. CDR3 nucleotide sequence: TGCAGCGTTGAAGAACCCCAGTCTTTCACAGATACGCAGTATTTT. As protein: CSVEEPQSFTDTQYF.

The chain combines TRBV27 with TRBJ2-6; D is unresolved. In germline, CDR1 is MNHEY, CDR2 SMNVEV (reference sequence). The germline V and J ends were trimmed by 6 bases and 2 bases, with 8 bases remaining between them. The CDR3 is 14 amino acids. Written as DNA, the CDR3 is TGTGCCAGCAGCTTCACAACTGGGGCCAACGTCCTGACTTTC. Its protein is CASSFTTGANVLTF.

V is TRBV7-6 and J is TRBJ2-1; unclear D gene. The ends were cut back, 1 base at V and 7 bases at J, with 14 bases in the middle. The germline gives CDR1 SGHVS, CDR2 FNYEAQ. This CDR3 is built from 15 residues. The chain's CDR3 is CASSLGSDLRNEQFF. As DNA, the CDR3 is TGTGCCAGCAGCTTAGGATCGGATCTTAGAAATGAGCAGTTCTTC.